This T cell receptor beta chain was sequenced for a study of T-cell memory formation after mild COVID-19. From germline, CDR1 is DFQATT and CDR2 SNEGSKA (reference sequence). The CDR3 covers 11 residues. V shed 0 bases and J shed 2 bases, with 1 base lying between them. This clonotype was counted between two and nine times. Its target is unknown. TCRdb called the 5' RACE reads again in MiXCR, with one record for every CDR3 protein. Among 100,000 to 150,000 distinct CDR3 sequences listed, less than 6.5% were seen once. General study results and limits: Day 15 to 85 contracting clones showed balanced CD4/CD8; later expanders leaned CD4+. Within pre-infection memory, some responding clones were found, suggesting cross-reactive memory joined.

The TCR was taken from an adult woman who had mild COVID-19 (a few samples of this study predate the infection). Cell type and time point are not known. Source material: PBMCs or a T cell subset sorted from them (not recorded which). The chain is built from TRBV20-1 and TRBJ2-5; no reliable D call. The CDR3 DNA is TGCAGTGCTAGAGAACAAGAGACCCAGTACTTC. This codes for CSAREQETQYF.